The 19 T cell receptor beta chains given below trace back to one sample, sequenced in a study of T cell responses to AZD1222 COVID-19 vaccine (dated by TCRdb to about 2021). Library generation was performed with the immunoSEQ multiplex PCR assay. TCRdb provides this immuneACCESS table in a form limited to in-frame rearrangements. Some clones are lacking; in checked studies, under half of them reflect an unresolved V gene, and why the rest are absent is not known. In all, the sample holds 150,000 to 200,000 clones, and about 92% of those were seen once. Around 3.8% of the sample lies in the top ten. The time point label corresponds to: baseline before first vaccination. The material was peripheral blood, obtained on day 0 of AZD1222 vaccination. Source of these receptors: an adult in good health.

This clone has only one observation. V and J are TRBV7-9 and TRBJ2-2; D call uncertain. The CDR3 consists of 14 residues. From germline, CDR1 is SEHNR and CDR2 FQNEAQ (reference sequence). Trimming shortened V by 4 bases and J by 3 bases, and 9 bases separated the two germline ends. CDR3 sequence (DNA): TGTGCCAGCAGCTCGACCGGGTACACCGGGGAGCTGTTTTTT. It is translated as CASSSTGYTGELFF.

CDR3 sequence reads: CASSTKGGATEAFF. In DNA form, the CDR3 reads TGTGCCAGCAGCACGAAGGGGGGGGCTACTGAAGCTTTCTTT. The rearrangement links TRBV9 to TRBJ1-1, with a tentative D call TRBD1 (6 bases). The germline V gene encodes CDR1 SGDLS and CDR2 YYNGEE. CDR3 length: 14 amino acids. Trimming shortened V by 4 bases and J by 5 bases, and 15 bases separated the two germline ends.

The chain has TRBV5-8 and TRBJ1-1, with D possibly matching TRBD1 (5 bases). Germline V gene sequence: CDR1 SGHTS, CDR2 YDEGEE. Trimming shortened V by 6 bases and J by 4 bases, and 13 bases separated the two germline ends. The length of the CDR3 is 13 residues. The CDR3 is CASTPRRGTEAFF. CDR3 coding DNA: TGTGCCAGCACCCCCCGGAGGGGCACTGAAGCTTTCTTT.

The gene calls are TRBV19 and TRBJ1-1, with D possibly TRBD1 on 5 matching bases. V gave up 1 base and J gave up 0 bases, with 12 bases separating them. The V gene's germline CDR1 is LNHDA and CDR2 SQIVND (reference sequence). CDR3 length: 16 residues. This CDR3 is CASSIGQSRLNTEAFF. Written as DNA, the CDR3 is TGTGCCAGTAGTATAGGACAGTCCCGATTGAACACTGAAGCTTTCTTT.

V is TRBV7-9 and J is TRBJ1-2, with D unclear. The V end was cut by 4 bases, the J end by 6 bases, with 6 bases between. The CDR3 has 11 amino acids. The germline gives CDR1 SEHNR, CDR2 FQNEAQ (reference sequence). The CDR3 protein is CASSSLDGYTF. The CDR3 bases are TGTGCCAGCAGCTCCTTGGATGGCTACACCTTC.

The chain combines TRBV10-1 with TRBJ1-1; maybe TRBD1 (6 bases). Germline-derived CDR1 and CDR2 are WNHNN and SYGVQD (reference sequence). V was cut by 7 bases and J by 6 bases, with 15 bases left in between. This CDR3 is 13 amino acids long. The CDR3 protein is CASTPGGAAEAFF. The DNA for the CDR3 is TGCGCCAGCACCCCTGGGGGGGCCGCTGAAGCTTTCTTT.

V usage is TRBV7-9 and J usage is TRBJ1-2, with 9 nucleotides matching TRBD1. The trim removed 1 base at V and 6 bases at J, leaving 3 bases unmatched. The CDR3 totals 14 residues. Germline values: CDR1 SEHNR, CDR2 FQNEAQ (reference sequence). CDR3 DNA: TGTGCCAGCAGCTTAGTCACAGGGGGCAATGGCTACACCTTC. This encodes CASSLVTGGNGYTF. Drawing the rest from reference TRBV7-9 and TRBJ1-2, the complete variable domain is DTGVSQNPRHKITKRGQNVTFRCDPISEHNRLYWYRQTLGQGPEFLTYFQNEAQLEKSRLLSDRFSAERPKGSFSTLEIQRTEQGDSAMYLCASSLVTGGNGYTFGSGTRLTVV.

The table lists this clone with a count of one. The chain couples TRBV6-5 to TRBJ1-3; D is ambiguous. This CDR3 contains 15 residues. V lost 0 bases and J 0 bases, leaving 6 bases between the germline ends. The germline gives CDR1 MNHEY, CDR2 SVGAGI. The CDR3 nucleotides read TGTGCCAGCAGTTACTCCCAAGTCTCTGGAAACACCATATATTTT. It translates to CASSYSQVSGNTIYF.

This chain uses TRBV10-1 with TRBJ2-3; D remains unclear. Deletions cut 10 bases from V and 3 bases from J, with 11 bases between. Germline values: CDR1 WNHNN, CDR2 SYGVQD (reference sequence). The CDR3 is 12 amino acids. This CDR3 reads CATSEETDTQYF. CDR3 sequence (DNA): TGCGCCACGTCGGAAGAAACAGATACGCAGTATTTT.

The chain recombines TRBV7-2 with TRBJ1-2; TRBD1 might be the D (5 bases). Trimming took off 6 bases at V and 4 bases at J, with 15 bases between the two ends. Germline values: CDR1 SGHTA, CDR2 FQGNSA. The CDR3 totals 14 residues. CDR3 loop: CASRITSGTYGYTF. CDR3 sequence (DNA): TGTGCCAGCAGAATCACCTCGGGGACCTATGGCTACACCTTC. Drawing the rest from reference TRBV7-2 and TRBJ1-2, the complete variable domain is GAGVSQSPSNKVTEKGKDVELRCDPISGHTALYWYRQSLGQGLEFLIYFQGNSAPDKSGLPSDRFSAERTGGSVSTLTIQRTQQEDSAVYLCASRITSGTYGYTFGSGTRLTVV.

V and J are TRBV11-2 and TRBJ2-1; D is possibly TRBD1 (5 bases). The germline V gene encodes CDR1 SGHAT and CDR2 FQNNGV. V was trimmed by 7 bases and J by 3 bases, leaving 13 bases between them. The CDR3 runs to 14 residues. The CDR3 sequence: CASTSKGNYNEQFF. The CDR3 nucleotides read TGTGCCAGCACCTCGAAGGGGAACTACAATGAGCAGTTCTTC.

This chain connects TRBV1 to TRBJ1-5. TRBV1 is shown as a pseudogene. The CDR3 loop spans 15 amino acids. CDR3 in amino acids: CTSSQDRAVHQPQHF. In DNA form, the CDR3 reads TGCACCAGCAGCCAAGATCGGGCGGTCCATCAGCCCCAGCATTTT.

This CDR3 reads CASSPPTSGTRYEQFF. The CDR3 nucleotides read TGTGCCAGCAGCCCCCCGACTAGCGGGACCCGGTATGAGCAGTTCTTC. The chain is built from TRBV7-9 and TRBJ2-1; 11 nucleotides align to TRBD2. This CDR3 has 16 residues. CDR1 SEHNR and CDR2 FQNEAQ come from the germline V gene (reference sequence). V was clipped by 5 bases and J by 8 bases; unmatched bases: 11.

The chain couples TRBV6-5 to TRBJ1-5; D unresolved. V was clipped by 6 bases and J by 1 base, with 10 bases between them. Germline assignment: CDR1 MNHEY and CDR2 SVGAGI. CDR3 length: 14 amino acids. CDR3 region: CASSLDVSNQPQHF. The CDR3 nucleotides read TGTGCCAGCAGCCTCGATGTAAGCAATCAGCCCCAGCATTTT.

The V call is TRBV10-3, the J call TRBJ2-5; D call uncertain. V was clipped by 6 bases and J by 3 bases, with 14 bases between them. This CDR3 has 14 amino acids. The germline CDR1 and CDR2 sequences are ENHRY and SYGVKD. The CDR3 loop reads CAISSDGLEETQYF. The CDR3 bases are TGTGCCATCAGCTCGGACGGTTTGGAAGAGACCCAGTACTTC.

The rearrangement uses TRBV16 and TRBJ1-5; 7 bases fit TRBD1. Germline values: CDR1 KGHSY, CDR2 FQNENV. This CDR3 contains 14 residues. The junction had 7 bases not matched to a gene; V was cut back by 4 bases and J by 7 bases. Written as DNA, the CDR3 is TGTGCCAGCAGCCCCATTGGAGGGGGCCAGCCCCAGCATTTT. Amino acid sequence: CASSPIGGGQPQHF.

The chain joins TRBV5-4 to TRBJ2-2; maybe TRBD2 (6 bases). V lost 2 bases, J lost 3 bases, and 11 bases lay in between. This CDR3 spans 15 amino acids. Germline assignment: CDR1 SGHNT and CDR2 YYREEE (reference sequence). The chain's CDR3 is CASSFPSGDTGELFF. CDR3 bases: TGTGCCAGCAGCTTCCCCTCGGGGGACACCGGGGAGCTGTTTTTT.

V and J are TRBV5-1 and TRBJ1-2; D is uncertain. Trimming removed 0 bases from V and 4 bases from J, with 10 bases in between. Germline lookup yields CDR1 SGHRS and CDR2 YFSETQ. The length of the CDR3 is 14 residues. This chain's CDR3 is CASSLVGQPYGYTF. As DNA, the CDR3 is TGCGCCAGCAGCTTGGTTGGCCAGCCCTATGGCTACACCTTC.

The gene calls are TRBV27 and TRBJ1-5, with 7 positions matching TRBD1. This CDR3 has 14 amino acids. V lost 4 bases and J lost 6; bases outside the gene matches: 6. Germline assignment: CDR1 MNHEY and CDR2 SMNVEV (reference sequence). CDR3 DNA: TGTGCCAGCAGTTCGACAGGGATGGGTCAGCCCCAGCATTTT. The encoded protein is CASSSTGMGQPQHF.